The 13 T cell receptor beta chains reported below all come from one sample, sequenced in a study of blood T cell repertoires in COVID-19. Sequenced by immunoSEQ multiplex PCR; TCRdb stores in-frame clones only, minus some. The sample has about 97,000 clones, around 90% seen once; the top ten hold about 5.7%. Source material: peripheral blood. The receptors originated from a woman in her forties or fifties with COVID-19, enrolled during active disease.

The chain is built from TRBV7-3 and TRBJ1-1; TRBD1 matches at 7 bases. CDR3 size: 18 residues. Germline V lookup: CDR1 SGHTA, CDR2 FQGTGA. J was trimmed by 4 bases and V by 1 base; bases with no gene match: 15. CDR3 residues: CASSLKPRDSEGGTEAFF. DNA for the CDR3: TGTGCCAGCAGCTTAAAGCCCCGGGACAGCGAGGGAGGCACTGAAGCTTTCTTT.

V gene TRBV24-1 combines with J gene TRBJ2-5, with 9 bases lining up with TRBD1. The V segment lost 4 bases and the J segment 4 bases; nucleotides outside the gene matches: 12. CDR1 and CDR2 (germline): KGHDR, SFDVKD. The CDR3 is 17 amino acids. The CDR3 bases are TGTGCCACCAGTGACCGTGATGGGACAGGGCGCAGAGAGACCCAGTACTTC. It specifies CATSDRDGTGRRETQYF.

The J gene is TRBJ2-3, the V gene TRBV12-3 or TRBV12-4; D perhaps matches TRBD2 (6 bases). The CDR3 length is 13 residues. With 5 bases removed from V and 2 bases from J, the gap between germline ends came to 8 bases. CDR3 sequence reads: CASSPGLTDTQYF. The CDR3 DNA sequence: TGTGCCAGCAGTCCGGGACTCACAGATACGCAGTATTTT.

This chain links TRBV4-1 with TRBJ1-1; D remains unclear. This CDR3 spans 14 amino acids. The germline V and J ends were trimmed by 4 bases and 3 bases, with 12 bases remaining between them. Per the germline V gene, CDR1 is MGHRA and CDR2 is YSYEKL. The CDR3 DNA follows: TGCGCCAGCAGCCGGCGGGCTCGGGACACTGAAGCTTTCTTT. It encodes CASSRRARDTEAFF.

The count of this clone is one. The chain combines TRBV6-2 or TRBV6-3 with TRBJ2-7; D might be TRBD2 (7 bases). The CDR3 consists of 13 residues. Germline values: CDR1 MNHEY, CDR2 SVGEGT. The V end lost 2 bases, the J end lost 7 bases, and 12 bases lay between the germline ends. CDR3 residues: CASSYGGGLEQYF. The DNA of the CDR3 is TGTGCCAGCAGTTACGGCGGGGGCCTGGAGCAGTACTTC.

The chain joins TRBV9 to TRBJ2-7, with TRBD1 identical over 8 bases. The V and J ends lost 8 bases and 3 bases, in that order; junction bases with no gene match: 7. The germline gives CDR1 SGDLS, CDR2 YYNGEE. This CDR3 is 13 amino acids long. CDR3 protein: CARPPGGDYEQYF. The CDR3, as DNA: TGTGCCAGACCTCCAGGGGGCGACTACGAGCAGTACTTC.

The chain joins TRBV18 to TRBJ2-5; 11 nucleotides align to TRBD2. Unmatched junction bases numbered 11, after V lost 4 bases and J lost 4 bases. Germline V gene lookup returns CDR1 KGHSH and CDR2 LQKENI. The CDR3 sequence is 17 residues long. This CDR3 reads CASSRVAGGPRPETQYF. The CDR3 DNA sequence: TGTGCCAGCTCACGAGTAGCGGGGGGGCCCAGGCCAGAGACCCAGTACTTC.

The rearrangement joins TRBV6-5 to TRBJ2-5; 10 bases map to TRBD2. V dropped 0 bases and J dropped 0; count of bases not matched to a gene: 1. The CDR3 is 16 residues long. Germline-derived CDR1 and CDR2 are MNHEY and SVGAGI. The CDR3 protein is CASSYSTSGYQETQYF. The CDR3 DNA sequence: TGTGCCAGCAGTTACTCGACTAGCGGGTACCAAGAGACCCAGTACTTC.

The rearrangement uses TRBV3-1 (or the pseudogene TRBV3-2) and TRBJ1-2; D not resolved. Germline V gene sequence: CDR1 LGHDT, CDR2 YNNKEL (reference sequence). V lost 7 bases and J 4 bases, leaving 13 bases between the germline ends. The CDR3 sequence is 13 residues long. The CDR3 reads CASTRVEGYGYTF. The DNA for the CDR3 is TGTGCCAGCACGAGGGTTGAGGGCTATGGCTACACCTTC.

The CDR3 protein is CASSPDRSPEAFF. CDR3 DNA: TGTGCCAGCAGTCCGGACAGGTCCCCTGAAGCTTTCTTT. The chain couples TRBV12-3 or TRBV12-4 to TRBJ1-1; the match to TRBD1 covers 7 bases. The length of the CDR3 is 13 residues. The V and J ends lost 5 bases and 6 bases, in that order; junction bases with no gene match: 6.

The chain uses TRBV4-2 and TRBJ1-4, with D tentatively TRBD1 (6 bases). Germline lookup yields CDR1 LGHNA and CDR2 YNFKEQ. The CDR3 sequence is 16 residues long. The ends were cut back, 1 base at V and 8 bases at J, with 17 bases in the middle. The CDR3 DNA reads TGTGCCAGCAGCCAAGGAGGGGAGGGGGTTGGGGAAAAACTGTTTTTT. Its translation is CASSQGGEGVGEKLFF.

The chain employs TRBV3-1 (or the pseudogene TRBV3-2) and TRBJ1-6; D is perhaps TRBD1 (6 bases). CDR3 length: 15 amino acids. V lost 4 bases and J 7 bases, leaving 14 bases between the germline ends. Germline-derived CDR1 and CDR2 are LGHDT and YNNKEL (reference sequence). CDR3 residues: CASSLTDRRNSPLHF. CDR3 in DNA: TGTGCCAGCAGCCTTACCGACAGGAGGAATTCACCCCTCCACTTT.

V gene TRBV12-5 combines with J gene TRBJ2-3; 7 bases fit TRBD1. The CDR3 spans 13 residues. V trimming: 4 bases; J trimming: 6 bases; junction bases outside the gene matches: 4. Germline assignment: CDR1 LGHNT and CDR2 FRNRAP. As DNA, the CDR3 is TGTGCTAGTGGTTCGGACAGGTCTGATACGCAGTATTTT. It translates to CASGSDRSDTQYF.